This TCR beta chain was profiled in a study of glioma-infiltrating T cells. TCR alpha and beta CDR3 regions were amplified from RNA using iRepertoire nested multiplex PCR. Input was about 85-450 ng of tissue mRNA or PBMC total RNA. Each CDR3 protein gets one entry after TCRdb re-called the multiplex PCR reads with MiXCR. This repertoire shows some 130,000 distinct CDR3 sequences, about 22% found once; its top ten account for around 28%. CDR1 and CDR2 from the germline V gene are SQVTM and ANQGSEA. The CDR3 extends over 14 amino acids. V lost 6 bases and J 2 bases, leaving 11 bases between the germline ends.

This TCR came from a human donor with low-grade glioma or glioblastoma, undergoing nonglioma brain surgery, or in good health (not recorded which). Sequenced sample: glioma tissue, nonneoplastic brain tissue, or PBMCs (not recorded which). The V and J genes are TRBV29-1 and TRBJ2-6; unclear D gene. In nucleotides, the CDR3 is TGCAGCGTCACGGGCGAAACTGGGGCCAACGTCCTGACTTTC. Translated: CSVTGETGANVLTF.